Below, 10 T cell receptor beta chains from the same sample are listed, as sequenced in a study of shared clonotypes between healthy human individuals. Assay used: immunoSEQ multiplex PCR; TCRdb lists only in-frame clones, some missing. The sample yields over 2,000,000 clones, roughly 95% seen once. Naive CD8 cells were CD45RO-negative, positively selected for CCR7, excluding terminally differentiated effector memory CD45RA+ cells. Sequences were obtained from naive CD8+ T cells from PBMCs. The receptors derive from a man between 18 and 35 years old in good health. Some clones in this sample may be carry-over from other donors' samples.

The chain couples TRBV6-1 to TRBJ2-7; 11 positions agree with TRBD2. Per germline, CDR1 MNHNS and CDR2 SASEGT. This CDR3 is built from 16 residues. V shed 1 base, J shed 1 base, and the junction held 3 bases outside the gene matches. CDR3 sequence: CASSEVIAGGSYEQYF. The DNA of the CDR3 is TGTGCCAGCAGTGAAGTAATAGCGGGAGGGTCCTACGAGCAGTACTTC.

The V and J genes are TRBV9 and TRBJ1-3; possibly TRBD1 for D (6 bases). The V end was cut by 0 bases, the J end by 1 base, with 11 bases between. The CDR3 totals 16 residues. The germline V gene encodes CDR1 SGDLS and CDR2 YYNGEE. The CDR3 is CASSVGGTLSGNTIYF. The CDR3, as DNA: TGTGCCAGCAGCGTAGGAGGGACACTTTCTGGAAACACCATATATTTT.

The chain carries TRBV2 and TRBJ1-1, with D possibly matching TRBD1 (5 bases). Germline V gene lookup returns CDR1 SNHLY and CDR2 FYNNEI. Trimming took 4 bases from V and 1 from J, leaving 10 bases between them. The CDR3 is made up of 14 amino acids. The CDR3 region is CASSARGPNTEAFF. The CDR3, as DNA: TGTGCCAGCAGTGCGAGGGGTCCGAACACTGAAGCTTTCTTT.

The chain recombines TRBV11-3 with TRBJ2-7; D is ambiguous. Germline assignment: CDR1 SGHNT and CDR2 YENEEA. CDR3 length: 13 residues. V dropped 1 base and J dropped 2 bases, with 6 bases sitting between them. This chain's CDR3 is CASSLGFAYEQYF. CDR3 coding DNA: TGTGCCAGCAGCTTAGGTTTCGCCTACGAGCAGTACTTC.

Of note for this clone: The sample contains more than one DNA sequence encoding this CDR3. The CDR3 DNA sequence: TGTGCCAGCAGCGTTGCGGACAGGGGCTCCTACGAGCAGTACTTC. Its protein product is CASSVADRGSYEQYF. The genes are TRBV9 and TRBJ2-7; 9 bases are a match to TRBD1. With 2 bases clipped from V and 0 bases from J, the junction kept 3 bases outside the gene matches. The CDR3 length is 15 residues. Germline V gene sequence: CDR1 SGDLS, CDR2 YYNGEE.

The chain joins TRBV11-2 to TRBJ2-7; TRBD1 might be the D (6 bases). Germline assignment: CDR1 SGHAT and CDR2 FQNNGV. V was shortened by 2 bases and J by 2 bases, with 10 bases between the two germline ends. The CDR3 length is 14 residues. CDR3 in DNA: TGTGCCAGCAGCTTATGGCAGGGGACCTACGAGCAGTACTTC. It codes for CASSLWQGTYEQYF. Full variable domain (missing parts from reference TRBV11-2 and TRBJ2-7): EAGVAQSPRYKIIEKRQSVAFWCNPISGHATLYWYQQILGQGPKLLIQFQNNGVVDDSQLPKDRFSAERLKGVDSTLKIQPAKLEDSAVYLCASSLWQGTYEQYFGPGTRLTVT.

This rearrangement joins TRBV28 to TRBJ1-1, with unresolved D. The CDR3 is made up of 13 amino acids. Germline V gene lookup returns CDR1 MDHEN and CDR2 SYDVKM. V was trimmed by 3 bases and J by 0 bases, leaving 5 bases between them. CDR3 bases: TGTGCCAGCAGTTTGGACTTGAACACTGAAGCTTTCTTT. The encoded protein is CASSLDLNTEAFF. The full variable domain, completed using reference TRBV28 and TRBJ1-1, is DVKVTQSSRYLVKRTGEKVFLECVQDMDHENMFWYRQDPGLGLRLIYFSYDVKMKEKGDIPEGYSVSREKKERFSLILESASTNQTSMYLCASSLDLNTEAFFGQGTRLTVV.

Notes on this clone: The identical CDR3 is also encoded by other nucleotide sequences in the sample. The V call is TRBV11-2, the J call TRBJ2-1; weak D call: TRBD2 (5 bases). The V and J ends lost 1 base and 0 bases respectively, with 13 bases between them. The CDR3 has 17 residues. CDR1 is SGHAT and CDR2 is FQNNGV in the germline V gene. The CDR3 DNA reads as TGTGCCAGCAGCTTAGTTCGAGGACTTAGCTCCTACAATGAGCAGTTCTTC. Translation gives CASSLVRGLSSYNEQFF.

V usage is TRBV9 and J usage is TRBJ2-7; 9 bases agree with TRBD2. After removal of 7 bases from V and 4 bases from J, the junction contained 6 bases not matched to a gene. The CDR3 is 13 residues long. Germline assignment: CDR1 SGDLS and CDR2 YYNGEE. The CDR3 DNA reads TGTGCCAGCGGAGCGGGAGGATATTACGAGCAGTACTTC. Translated: CASGAGGYYEQYF. The full variable domain, in which reference TRBV9 and TRBJ2-7 provide the parts outside the CDR3, is DSGVTQTPKHLITATGQRVTLRCSPRSGDLSVYWYQQSLDQGLQFLIQYYNGEERAKGNILERFSAQQFPDLHSELNLSSLELGDSALYFCASGAGGYYEQYFGPGTRLTVT.

This chain connects TRBV11-3 to TRBJ1-2; the match to TRBD1 covers 7 bases. Losses at the gene ends were 1 base for V and 3 bases for J; bases not matched to a gene: 8. This CDR3 is 16 amino acids long. In germline, CDR1 is SGHNT, CDR2 YENEEA. The CDR3: CASSLVLGQPDYGYTF. The CDR3 DNA sequence: TGTGCCAGCAGCTTAGTTCTGGGACAGCCTGACTATGGCTACACCTTC.